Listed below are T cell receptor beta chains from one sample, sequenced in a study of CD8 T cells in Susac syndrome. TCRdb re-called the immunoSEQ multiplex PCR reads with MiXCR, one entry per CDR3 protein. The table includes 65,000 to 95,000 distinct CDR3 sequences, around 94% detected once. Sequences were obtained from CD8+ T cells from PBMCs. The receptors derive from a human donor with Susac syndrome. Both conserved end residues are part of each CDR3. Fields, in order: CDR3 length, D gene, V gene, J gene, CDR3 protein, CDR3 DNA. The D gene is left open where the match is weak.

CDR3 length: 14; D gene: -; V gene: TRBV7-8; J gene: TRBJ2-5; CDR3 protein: CASSLPQELETQYF; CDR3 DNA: TGTGCCAGCAGCTTACCTCAGGAGTTAGAGACCCAGTACTTC
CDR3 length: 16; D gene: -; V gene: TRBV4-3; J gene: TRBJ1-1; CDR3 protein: CASSQDGGGLNTEAFF; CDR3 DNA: TGCGCCAGCAGCCAAGATGGAGGCGGACTGAACACTGAAGCTTTCTTT
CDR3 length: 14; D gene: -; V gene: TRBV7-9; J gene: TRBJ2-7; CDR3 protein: CASARAEDSYEQYF; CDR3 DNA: TGTGCCAGCGCCCGGGCCGAAGATTCCTACGAGCAGTACTTC
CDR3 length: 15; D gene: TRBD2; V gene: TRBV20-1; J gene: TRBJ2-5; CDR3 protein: CSAGDTAGDQETQYF; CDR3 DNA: TGCAGTGCTGGAGACACTGCGGGGGACCAAGAGACCCAGTACTTC
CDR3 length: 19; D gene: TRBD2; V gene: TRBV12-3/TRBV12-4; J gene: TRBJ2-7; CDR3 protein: CASSLLSGLATYGTYEQYF; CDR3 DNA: TGTGCCAGCAGTTTACTGTCTGGACTAGCGACATATGGGACCTACGAGCAGTACTTC
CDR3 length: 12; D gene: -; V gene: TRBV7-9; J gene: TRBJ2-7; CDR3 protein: CASSFQAYEQYF; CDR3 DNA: TGTGCCAGCAGCTTCCAAGCCTACGAGCAGTACTTC
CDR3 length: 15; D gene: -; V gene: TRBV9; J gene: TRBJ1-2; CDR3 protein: CASSLGGHSNYGYTF; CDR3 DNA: TGTGCCAGCAGCCTGGGCGGGCACTCTAACTATGGCTACACCTTC
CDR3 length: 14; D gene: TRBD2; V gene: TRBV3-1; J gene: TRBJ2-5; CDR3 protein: CASMTSGGRETQYF; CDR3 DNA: TGTGCCAGCATGACCTCGGGAGGCAGAGAGACCCAGTACTTC
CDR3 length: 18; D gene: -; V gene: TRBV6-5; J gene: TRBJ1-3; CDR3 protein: CASSYSPWAGYSGNTIYF; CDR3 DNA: TGTGCCAGCAGTTACTCCCCGTGGGCAGGCTACTCTGGAAACACCATATATTTT
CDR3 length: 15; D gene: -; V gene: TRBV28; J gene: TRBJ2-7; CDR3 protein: CASKLPGTGSYEQYF; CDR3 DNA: TGTGCCAGCAAACTACCCGGGACGGGGTCCTACGAGCAGTACTTC
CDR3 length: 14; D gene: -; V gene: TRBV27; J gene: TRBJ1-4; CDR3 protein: CASSLGRDREKLFF; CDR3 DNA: TGTGCCAGCAGTTTAGGCAGGGACCGGGAAAAACTGTTTTTT
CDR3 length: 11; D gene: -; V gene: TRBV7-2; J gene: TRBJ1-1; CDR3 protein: CASSASPEAFF; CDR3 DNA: TGTGCCAGCAGCGCTTCCCCTGAAGCTTTCTTT
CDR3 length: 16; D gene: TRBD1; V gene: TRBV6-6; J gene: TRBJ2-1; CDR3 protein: CASSPPTLSGTDEQFF; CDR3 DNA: TGTGCCAGCAGTCCCCCGACCCTCTCGGGGACAGATGAGCAGTTCTTC
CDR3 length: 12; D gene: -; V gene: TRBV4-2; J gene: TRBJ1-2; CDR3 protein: CASRKGNYGYTF; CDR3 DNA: TGTGCCAGCAGAAAGGGTAACTATGGCTACACCTTC